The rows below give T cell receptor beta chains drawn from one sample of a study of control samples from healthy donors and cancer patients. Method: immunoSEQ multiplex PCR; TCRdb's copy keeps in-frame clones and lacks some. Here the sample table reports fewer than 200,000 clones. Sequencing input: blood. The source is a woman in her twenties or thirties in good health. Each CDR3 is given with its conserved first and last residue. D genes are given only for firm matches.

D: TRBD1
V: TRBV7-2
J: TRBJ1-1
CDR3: CASSYRTGLTAEAFF
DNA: TGTGCCAGCAGCTACCGGACAGGCCTGACGGCTGAAGCTTTCTTT

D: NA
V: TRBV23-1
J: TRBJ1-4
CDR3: CASSPGGEKLFF
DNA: TGCGCCAGCAGTCCGGGGGGTGAAAAACTGTTTTTT

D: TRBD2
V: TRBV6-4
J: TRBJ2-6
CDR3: CASTRTSGGSHSGANVLTF
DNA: TGTGCCAGCACCCGCACTAGCGGGGGCTCCCACTCTGGGGCCAACGTCCTGACTTTC

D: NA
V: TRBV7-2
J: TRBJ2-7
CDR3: CASSLRSQGRVIYEQYF
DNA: TGTGCCAGCAGCTTAAGGTCCCAGGGAAGGGTTATTTACGAGCAGTACTTC

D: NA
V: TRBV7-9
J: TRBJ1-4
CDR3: CASSELSGGNEKLFF
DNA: TGTGCCAGCAGCGAACTGTCGGGGGGTAATGAAAAACTGTTTTTT

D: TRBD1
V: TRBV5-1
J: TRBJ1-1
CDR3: CASSALTGDTEAFF
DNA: TGCGCCAGCAGCGCCTTAACAGGGGACACTGAAGCTTTCTTT

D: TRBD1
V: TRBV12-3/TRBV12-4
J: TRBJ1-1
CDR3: CASSLNRGTEAFF
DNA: TGTGCCAGCAGTTTGAACAGGGGGACTGAAGCTTTCTTT

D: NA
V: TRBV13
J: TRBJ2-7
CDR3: CASSLVRASYEQYF
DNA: TGTGCCAGCAGCTTGGTGAGGGCGTCCTACGAGCAGTACTTC

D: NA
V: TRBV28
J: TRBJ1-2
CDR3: CASGQPVYGYTF
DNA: TGTGCCTCCGGACAGCCTGTCTATGGCTACACCTTC

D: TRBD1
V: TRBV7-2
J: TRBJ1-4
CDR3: CASSLGGTGGEKLFF
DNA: TGTGCCAGCAGCTTAGGGGGGACAGGCGGTGAAAAACTGTTTTTT